This TCR beta chain appears in the sequencing data of a study of shared clonotypes between healthy human individuals. Study conclusions and caveats: All-four-donor shared clonotypes had higher generation probabilities than non-shared clonotypes did. Only blood was sampled; tissue repertoires likely differ.

Under the authors' procedure: Filtering differed for immunoSEQ, which gave only junction sequences without quality scores. The data were produced by immunoSEQ multiplex PCR, yet TCRdb's version contains in-frame clones alone and is incomplete. V, J and clone size reflect that table, while D and trimming were determined from the DNA. The table records 110,000 or so clones, around two thirds of them present only once. With regard to this clone: Its matching antigen is unknown.

The CDR3 length is 15 residues. CDR1 is MGHDK, CDR2 SYGVNS, per germline. The ends were cut back, 3 bases at V and 3 bases at J, with 15 bases in the middle. Sequenced: memory CD8+ T cells sorted from blood. The sample's subset: CD45RO+ cells pooled with CCR7-negative TemRA cells. The J gene is TRBJ2-7, the V gene TRBV25-1; D possibly corresponds to TRBD2 (6 bases). The TCR sequence derives from a woman in her thirties in good health. CDR3 loop: CASSDAVAENYEQYF. DNA for the CDR3: TGTGCCAGCAGTGACGCGGTAGCGGAAAACTACGAGCAGTACTTC.